This is a list of T cell receptor beta chains from one sample in a study of T-cell reconstitution after alpha-beta-depleted transplantation in children. TCRdb redid the calling of the PCR reads with MiXCR, one entry per CDR3 protein. This sample has 120,000 to 150,000 distinct CDR3 sequences; 8.5% to 10% occur once, and the top ten carry approximately 18%. The specimen was PBMCs, mostly from graft donor cells, collected 180 days after TCRalphabeta/CD19-depleted stem cell transplant. Receptor source: a female patient between 2 and 15 years old who had a stem cell transplant for congenital amegakaryocytic thrombocytopenia, so the T cells may come from the graft donor. Each CDR3 is given with its conserved first and last residue. Each record gives: clone size, V gene, J gene, D gene, CDR3 protein, CDR3 DNA. A D gene is named only where the DNA matches it firmly. Clone size is given for some rows only: seen once, a few or many times, or a class if the clone is expanded.

size: -; V: TRBV7-8; J: TRBJ2-2; D: -; CDR3: CVDFGQTDTGELFF; DNA: TGTGTTGATTTCGGGCAGACCGACACCGGGGAGCTGTTTTTT
size: many; V: TRBV28; J: TRBJ2-1; D: -; CDR3: CASSQRLGNNEQFF; DNA: TGTGCCAGCAGCCAACGACTAGGGAACAATGAGCAGTTCTTC
size: many; V: TRBV21-1; J: TRBJ1-2; D: -; CDR3: CASSASSSRPTYGYTF; DNA: TGTGCCAGCAGCGCCTCCTCGTCCCGGCCTACTTATGGCTACACCTTC
size: -; V: TRBV7-6; J: TRBJ2-1; D: -; CDR3: CASSDARGPYYNEQFF; DNA: TGTGCCAGCTCCGATGCGCGGGGGCCCTACTACAATGAGCAGTTCTTC
size: many; V: TRBV29-1; J: TRBJ1-1; D: -; CDR3: CSVVRAKGTEAFF; DNA: TGCAGCGTTGTCAGGGCGAAAGGCACTGAAGCTTTCTTT
size: -; V: TRBV12-3/TRBV12-4; J: TRBJ1-1; D: -; CDR3: CASSLMGALNTEAFF; DNA: TGTGCCAGCAGTTTAATGGGAGCTTTGAACACTGAAGCTTTCTTT
size: many; V: TRBV16; J: TRBJ2-1; D: -; CDR3: CASSVTGTSYNEQFF; DNA: TGTGCCAGCAGCGTAACGGGAACGTCCTACAATGAGCAGTTCTTC
size: many; V: TRBV6-1; J: TRBJ2-4; D: TRBD1; CDR3: CASARGPRNIQYF; DNA: TGTGCCAGCGCCAGGGGGCCACGAAACATTCAGTACTTC
size: many; V: TRBV29-1; J: TRBJ2-2; D: TRBD2; CDR3: CSVEPSGSTGELFF; DNA: TGCAGCGTTGAACCTAGCGGGAGTACCGGGGAGCTGTTTTTT
size: many; V: TRBV7-9; J: TRBJ2-1; D: -; CDR3: CASSLGYLGHPIYNEQFF; DNA: TGTGCCAGCAGCTTAGGTTACCTAGGACACCCAATCTACAATGAGCAGTTCTTC
size: -; V: TRBV5-1; J: TRBJ2-1; D: TRBD2; CDR3: CASSPHRLAGGVSSYNEQFF; DNA: TGCGCCAGCAGCCCACATCGACTAGCGGGAGGGGTGAGCTCCTACAATGAGCAGTTCTTC
size: many; V: TRBV5-1; J: TRBJ2-1; D: TRBD2; CDR3: CASSLGSGRVNEQFF; DNA: TGCGCCAGCAGCTTGGGGAGCGGGAGGGTAAATGAGCAGTTCTTC
size: many; V: TRBV20-1; J: TRBJ2-3; D: -; CDR3: CSARNPGQFTDTQYF; DNA: TGCAGTGCTAGGAATCCGGGACAATTCACAGATACGCAGTATTTT
size: few; V: TRBV28; J: TRBJ2-7; D: TRBD2; CDR3: CASTQLAGAYEQYF; DNA: TGTGCCAGCACCCAACTAGCGGGAGCCTACGAGCAGTACTTC
size: many; V: TRBV6-1; J: TRBJ2-3; D: TRBD1; CDR3: CASSGGQGEDTQYF; DNA: TGTGCCAGCAGCGGGGGACAGGGTGAAGATACGCAGTATTTT
size: many; V: TRBV24-1; J: TRBJ1-3; D: TRBD1; CDR3: CATRETGDDTIYF; DNA: TGTGCCACCAGGGAGACAGGGGACGACACCATATATTTT
size: many; V: TRBV12-3/TRBV12-4; J: TRBJ2-7; D: TRBD2; CDR3: CASSFKRGIEQYF; DNA: TGTGCCAGCAGTTTCAAGCGGGGGATCGAGCAGTACTTC
size: few; V: TRBV10-3; J: TRBJ1-2; D: -; CDR3: CAISDAPEEGYTF; DNA: TGTGCCATCAGTGATGCGCCCGAGGAGGGCTACACCTTC
size: many; V: TRBV7-9; J: TRBJ1-1; D: TRBD1; CDR3: CASRILGQGGTEAFF; DNA: TGTGCCAGCAGGATTTTAGGACAGGGAGGCACTGAAGCTTTCTTT
size: many; V: TRBV6-1; J: TRBJ1-2; D: -; CDR3: CASSFGVNYGYTF; DNA: TGTGCCAGCAGCTTCGGCGTAAACTATGGCTACACCTTC
size: many; V: TRBV20-1; J: TRBJ2-1; D: TRBD2; CDR3: CSAPSLAGGNEQFF; DNA: TGCAGTGCCCCCAGCCTAGCGGGAGGCAATGAGCAGTTCTTC
size: many; V: TRBV29-1; J: TRBJ1-5; D: TRBD1; CDR3: CSVGDRDNQPQHF; DNA: TGCAGCGTCGGGGACAGGGACAATCAGCCCCAGCATTTT
size: many; V: TRBV12-3/TRBV12-4; J: TRBJ1-1; D: TRBD1; CDR3: CASSWGQETEAFF; DNA: TGTGCCAGCAGTTGGGGACAGGAGACTGAAGCTTTCTTT
size: many; V: TRBV10-3; J: TRBJ2-5; D: -; CDR3: CATLRSRGETQYF; DNA: TGTGCCACCCTCCGGTCCCGTGGGGAGACCCAGTACTTC
size: -; V: TRBV28; J: TRBJ1-5; D: TRBD1; CDR3: CASSSGQVPLKPQHF; DNA: TGTGCCAGCAGTTCCGGACAGGTTCCTTTAAAGCCCCAGCATTTT
size: few; V: TRBV10-3; J: TRBJ2-7; D: -; CDR3: CAISVQGYEQYF; DNA: TGTGCCATCAGTGTTCAGGGTTACGAGCAGTACTTC
size: -; V: TRBV12-3/TRBV12-4; J: TRBJ1-2; D: TRBD1; CDR3: CASSFWGQDPRGYTF; DNA: TGTGCCAGCAGTTTTTGGGGACAGGACCCTAGGGGCTACACCTTC
size: many; V: TRBV7-6; J: TRBJ2-1; D: TRBD2; CDR3: CASSFSSGSSYNEQFF; DNA: TGTGCCAGCAGCTTTAGTAGCGGGAGCTCCTACAATGAGCAGTTCTTC
size: many; V: TRBV20-1; J: TRBJ2-5; D: TRBD2; CDR3: CSANDGAGGGETQYF; DNA: TGCAGTGCTAATGATGGGGCGGGAGGCGGTGAGACCCAGTACTTC
size: many; V: TRBV12-3/TRBV12-4; J: TRBJ2-2; D: TRBD2; CDR3: CASSLGLAGGPTGELFF; DNA: TGTGCCAGCAGTTTAGGACTAGCGGGAGGGCCCACCGGGGAGCTGTTTTTT
size: -; V: TRBV6-1; J: TRBJ2-2; D: TRBD2; CDR3: CASSEWEGITGELFF; DNA: TGTGCCAGCAGTGAATGGGAGGGGATCACCGGGGAGCTGTTTTTT
size: -; V: TRBV27; J: TRBJ2-7; D: -; CDR3: CASSLLLGYEQYF; DNA: TGTGCCAGCAGTTTACTATTGGGCTACGAGCAGTACTTC
size: few; V: TRBV3-1; J: TRBJ2-3; D: -; CDR3: CASSQDASGASTDTQYF; DNA: TGTGCCAGCAGCCAAGATGCTAGTGGTGCTAGCACAGATACGCAGTATTTT
size: many; V: TRBV15; J: TRBJ2-1; D: TRBD1; CDR3: CATSPPGQGVIKQFF; DNA: TGTGCCACCAGCCCCCCGGGACAGGGAGTAATCAAGCAGTTCTTC
size: many; V: TRBV15; J: TRBJ2-7; D: TRBD2; CDR3: CATSRTLGLASYEQYF; DNA: TGTGCCACCAGCAGGACCCTGGGACTAGCGAGCTACGAGCAGTACTTC
size: -; V: TRBV20-1; J: TRBJ2-3; D: -; CDR3: CSAGGLSTDTQYF; DNA: TGCAGTGCGGGGGGACTTAGCACAGATACGCAGTATTTT
size: many; V: TRBV12-3/TRBV12-4; J: TRBJ2-2; D: TRBD2; CDR3: CASSKPLAGVRNTGELFF; DNA: TGTGCCAGCAGCAAACCCTTGGCGGGAGTGCGGAACACCGGGGAGCTGTTTTTT
size: -; V: TRBV2; J: TRBJ2-1; D: -; CDR3: CASSDPGQWSPNNEQFF; DNA: TGTGCCAGCAGTGACCCCGGCCAGTGGTCCCCCAACAATGAGCAGTTCTTC
size: many; V: TRBV20-1; J: TRBJ2-2; D: TRBD1; CDR3: CSARRGQGADTGELFF; DNA: TGCAGTGCTAGGAGGGGACAGGGGGCAGACACCGGGGAGCTGTTTTTT
size: few; V: TRBV5-1; J: TRBJ2-4; D: -; CDR3: CASSLRGGKNIQYF; DNA: TGCGCCAGCAGCCTGAGGGGGGGCAAAAACATTCAGTACTTC
size: many; V: TRBV12-3/TRBV12-4; J: TRBJ1-3; D: -; CDR3: CASLFSSGNTIYF; DNA: TGTGCCAGCCTTTTCAGCTCTGGAAACACCATATATTTT
size: few; V: TRBV24-1; J: TRBJ2-3; D: TRBD1; CDR3: CATSEFPGQALRGTQYF; DNA: TGTGCCACCAGTGAGTTCCCGGGACAGGCTTTGCGGGGTACGCAGTATTTT
size: many; V: TRBV28; J: TRBJ2-7; D: -; CDR3: CATTELTSEQYF; DNA: TGTGCCACCACCGAACTCACCAGCGAGCAGTACTTC
size: -; V: TRBV12-3/TRBV12-4; J: TRBJ1-4; D: -; CDR3: CASSPSRAEKLFF; DNA: TGTGCCAGCAGCCCTTCCCGGGCTGAAAAACTGTTTTTT
size: many; V: TRBV10-3; J: TRBJ1-2; D: TRBD1; CDR3: CAIRPRQGGDYGYTF; DNA: TGTGCCATCAGACCCCGACAGGGGGGTGACTATGGCTACACCTTC
size: -; V: TRBV27; J: TRBJ2-1; D: -; CDR3: CASSFSSMAAYNEQFF; DNA: TGTGCCAGCAGTTTTTCGAGTATGGCAGCCTACAATGAGCAGTTCTTC
size: many; V: TRBV9; J: TRBJ1-6; D: -; CDR3: CASSPRGSYNSPLHF; DNA: TGTGCCAGCAGCCCACGGGGCTCCTATAATTCACCCCTCCACTTT
size: few; V: TRBV5-6; J: TRBJ1-6; D: -; CDR3: CASSLDRSPLHF; DNA: TGTGCCAGCAGCTTGGATCGTTCACCCCTCCACTTT
size: many; V: TRBV18; J: TRBJ1-2; D: -; CDR3: CASSPAGSMGNYGYTF; DNA: TGTGCCAGCTCACCAGCCGGGTCGATGGGTAACTATGGCTACACCTTC
size: many; V: TRBV5-1; J: TRBJ2-3; D: -; CDR3: CASSLFYGTSYTDTQYF; DNA: TGCGCCAGCAGCTTGTTCTACGGGACATCCTACACAGATACGCAGTATTTT
size: many; V: TRBV14; J: TRBJ2-3; D: -; CDR3: CASSQDRGLTDTQYF; DNA: TGTGCCAGCAGCCAAGATAGGGGCCTCACAGATACGCAGTATTTT
size: many; V: TRBV12-3/TRBV12-4; J: TRBJ1-1; D: -; CDR3: CASSINFGNTEAFF; DNA: TGTGCCAGCAGTATCAATTTCGGAAACACTGAAGCTTTCTTT
size: many; V: TRBV6-1; J: TRBJ1-6; D: -; CDR3: CASSEATANNSPLHF; DNA: TGTGCCAGCAGTGAAGCGACAGCAAATAATTCACCCCTCCACTTT